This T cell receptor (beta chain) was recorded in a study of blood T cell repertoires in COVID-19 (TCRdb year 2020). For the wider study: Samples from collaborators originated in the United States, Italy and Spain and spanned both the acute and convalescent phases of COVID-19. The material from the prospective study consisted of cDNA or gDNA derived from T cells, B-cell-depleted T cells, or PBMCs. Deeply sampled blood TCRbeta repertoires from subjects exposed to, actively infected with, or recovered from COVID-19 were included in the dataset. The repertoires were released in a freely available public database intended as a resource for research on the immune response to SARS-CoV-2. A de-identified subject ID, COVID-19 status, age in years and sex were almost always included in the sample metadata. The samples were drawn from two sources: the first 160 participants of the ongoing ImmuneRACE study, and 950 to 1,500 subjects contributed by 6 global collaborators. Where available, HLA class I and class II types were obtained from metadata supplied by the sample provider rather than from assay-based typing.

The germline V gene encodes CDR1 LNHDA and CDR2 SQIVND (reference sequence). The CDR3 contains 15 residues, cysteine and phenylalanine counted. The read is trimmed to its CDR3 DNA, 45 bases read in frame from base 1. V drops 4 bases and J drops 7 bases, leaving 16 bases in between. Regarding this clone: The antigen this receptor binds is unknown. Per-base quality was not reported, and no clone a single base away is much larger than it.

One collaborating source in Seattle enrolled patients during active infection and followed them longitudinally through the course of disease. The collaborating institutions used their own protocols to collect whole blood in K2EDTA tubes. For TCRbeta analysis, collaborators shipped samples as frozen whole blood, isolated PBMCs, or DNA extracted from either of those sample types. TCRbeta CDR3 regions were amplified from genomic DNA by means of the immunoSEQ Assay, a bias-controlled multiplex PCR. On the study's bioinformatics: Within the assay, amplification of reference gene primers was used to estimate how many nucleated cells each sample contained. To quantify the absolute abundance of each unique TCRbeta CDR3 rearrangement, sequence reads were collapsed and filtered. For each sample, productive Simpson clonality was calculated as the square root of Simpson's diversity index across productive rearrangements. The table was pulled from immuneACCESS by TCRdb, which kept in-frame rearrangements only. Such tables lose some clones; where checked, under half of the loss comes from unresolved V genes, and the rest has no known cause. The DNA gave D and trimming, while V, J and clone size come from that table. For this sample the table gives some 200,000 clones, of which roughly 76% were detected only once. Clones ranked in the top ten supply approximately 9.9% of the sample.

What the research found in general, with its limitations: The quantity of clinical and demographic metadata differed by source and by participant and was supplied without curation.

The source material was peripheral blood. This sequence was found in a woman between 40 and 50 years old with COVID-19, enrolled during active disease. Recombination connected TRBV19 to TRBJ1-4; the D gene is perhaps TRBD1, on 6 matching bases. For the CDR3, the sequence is CASSTLRGGSEKLFF. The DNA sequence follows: TGTGCCAGTAGTACCCTCAGGGGCGGGAGTGAAAAACTGTTTTTT.